The rows below give T cell receptor beta chains drawn from one sample of a study of blood T cell repertoires in COVID-19. This table comes from immunoSEQ multiplex PCR, and its TCRdb copy is limited to in-frame clones, with some not included. The repertoire holds about 220,000 clones, roughly nine tenths seen once, with under 3.5% in the top ten. The specimen was PBMCs or T cells enriched from blood (not recorded which). All receptors come from a woman under 30 in a cohort exposed to, infected with or recovered from COVID-19 (not recorded which). The CDR3 runs from the conserved cysteine through the conserved F or W. D genes are given only for firm matches. The size field is filled for only some rows; it gives once, few, many or a size class.

V gene	D gene	clone size	J gene	CDR3 protein	CDR3 DNA
TRBV18	.	.	TRBJ2-2	CASSGAVGPGELFF	TGTGCCAGCTCAGGAGCGGTAGGCCCCGGGGAGCTGTTTTTT
TRBV15	.	.	TRBJ2-7	CATRPRLGSYEQYF	TGTGCCACCAGGCCGAGACTAGGGTCCTACGAGCAGTACTTC
TRBV10-1	.	.	TRBJ2-1	CASSDPQGSYNEQFF	TGCGCCAGCAGTGATCCTCAGGGGTCGTACAATGAGCAGTTCTTC
TRBV12-3/TRBV12-4	.	.	TRBJ2-1	CASSPTSNEQFF	TGTGCCAGCAGCCCGACTTCCAATGAGCAGTTCTTC
TRBV18	.	.	TRBJ1-1	CASSPPEDTEAFF	TGTGCCAGCTCACCACCCGAGGACACTGAAGCTTTCTTT
TRBV21-1	.	once	TRBJ1-5	CASPGSDREVQPQHF	TGTGCCAGCCCGGGTTCCGACAGGGAAGTTCAGCCCCAGCATTTT
TRBV13	.	.	TRBJ2-5	CASSLGSRPKETQYF	TGTGCCAGCAGCTTAGGCTCGCGGCCAAAAGAGACCCAGTACTTC
TRBV19	.	.	TRBJ1-1	CASTTFGRTPNTEAFF	TGTGCCAGTACCACCTTCGGTCGGACACCTAACACTGAAGCTTTCTTT
TRBV29-1	.	.	TRBJ2-4	CSVEDPTPVAKNIQYF	TGCAGCGTTGAAGATCCTACTCCCGTAGCCAAAAACATTCAGTACTTC
TRBV18	TRBD1	.	TRBJ1-2	CASSPGTGGGYTF	TGTGCCAGCTCACCCGGGACAGGGGGTGGCTACACCTTC
TRBV6-4	.	.	TRBJ1-4	CASSLQEGEKLFF	TGTGCCAGCAGTCTACAGGAGGGCGAAAAACTGTTTTTT
TRBV5-6	.	.	TRBJ2-5	CASSLEGGGTQYF	TGTGCCAGCAGCTTGGAGGGAGGAGGGACCCAGTACTTC
TRBV7-8	.	.	TRBJ2-7	CASSLYRDDYEQYF	TGTGCCAGCAGCTTGTACAGGGACGACTACGAGCAGTACTTC
TRBV24-1	.	.	TRBJ2-3	CATSDTRGTQYF	TGTGCCACCAGTGATACCCGGGGTACGCAGTATTTT
TRBV10-2	.	.	TRBJ2-1	CASREEGDNEQFF	TGCGCCAGCAGAGAGGAAGGGGACAATGAGCAGTTCTTC
TRBV5-1	.	.	TRBJ1-2	CASSLAAGTDGYTF	TGCGCCAGCAGCTTGGCCGCGGGGACCGATGGCTACACCTTC
TRBV4-2	.	few	TRBJ2-1	CASSQGGLALDEQFF	TGTGCCAGCAGCCAAGGTGGCCTAGCCCTCGATGAGCAGTTCTTC
TRBV30	.	.	TRBJ1-4	CAWSATGGANEKLFF	TGTGCCTGGAGTGCAACAGGTGGCGCGAATGAAAAACTGTTTTTT
TRBV28	TRBD1	.	TRBJ2-1	CASSLPGGPYNEQFF	TGTGCCAGCAGTTTACCAGGGGGCCCCTACAATGAGCAGTTCTTC
TRBV5-5	TRBD1	.	TRBJ1-1	CASSLKTGRSTEAFF	TGTGCCAGCAGCTTGAAGACAGGGCGGAGTACTGAAGCTTTCTTT
TRBV27	.	.	TRBJ1-1	CASSSFVNTEAFF	TGTGCCAGCAGTTCGTTCGTAAACACTGAAGCTTTCTTT
TRBV28	.	.	TRBJ1-5	CASSLGGPANQPQHF	TGTGCCAGCAGTTTAGGCGGGCCAGCGAATCAGCCCCAGCATTTT
TRBV5-1	.	.	TRBJ2-3	CASSPTQVTDTQYF	TGCGCCAGCAGCCCAACACAGGTTACAGATACGCAGTATTTT
TRBV5-4	TRBD1	.	TRBJ2-7	CASSSGTGGYEQYF	TGTGCCAGCAGCTCAGGGACAGGGGGATACGAGCAGTACTTC
TRBV27	.	.	TRBJ1-1	CASSFGGMTEAFF	TGTGCCAGCAGTTTTGGAGGGATGACTGAAGCTTTCTTT
TRBV7-9	TRBD1	.	TRBJ1-1	CASSPPTGASEAFF	TGTGCCAGCAGCCCACCGACAGGGGCCTCTGAAGCTTTCTTT
TRBV24-1	TRBD1	once	TRBJ2-6	CAIDSGGFAGANVLTF	TGTGCCATCGATTCAGGGGGCTTCGCTGGGGCCAACGTCCTGACTTTC